Below, 5 T cell receptor beta chains from the same sample are listed, as sequenced in a study of blood T cell repertoires in COVID-19. The repertoire was sequenced with immunoSEQ multiplex PCR; TCRdb's copy has only in-frame clones and lacks some. The sample yields around 150,000 clones, about 75% seen once. The sample consisted of PBMCs or T cells enriched from blood (not recorded which). Receptors were obtained from a woman aged 45 to 65 who had recovered from COVID-19.

The rearrangement links TRBV7-8 to TRBJ1-3, with a weak D call TRBD1 (6 bases). Trimming left V 5 bases short and J 6 bases short, with 17 bases between. Per germline, CDR1 SGHVS and CDR2 FQNEAQ. The CDR3 has 15 residues. The CDR3 DNA reads as TGTGCCAGCAGCCCACAGACAGGAACGCTAAACACCATATATTTT. Its protein is CASSPQTGTLNTIYF.

CDR3 protein: CASREGGINEQYF. CDR3 nucleotide sequence: TGTGCCAGCAGAGAGGGGGGGATCAACGAGCAGTACTTC. The V gene is TRBV25-1, the J gene TRBJ2-7; D may be TRBD2 (7 bases). The ends were cut back, 6 bases at V and 5 bases at J, with 14 bases in the middle. CDR1 is MGHDK and CDR2 is SYGVNS in the germline V gene. The CDR3 runs 13 residues.

This chain connects TRBV20-1 to TRBJ2-7; possible D gene TRBD2, 6 bases. V lost 4 bases, J lost 3 bases, and 7 bases lay in between. The CDR3 loop spans 11 amino acids. Germline V CDR1 and CDR2: DFQATT, SNEGSKA (reference sequence). Here the CDR3 reads CSAKTSYEQYF. The CDR3 region has the DNA TGCAGTGCTAAGACTAGCTACGAGCAGTACTTC.

This chain connects TRBV2 to TRBJ1-2; D not resolved. V lost 5 bases to trimming and J lost 4 bases, with 11 bases between them. CDR1 SNHLY and CDR2 FYNNEI come from the germline V gene. The length of the CDR3 is 13 residues. CDR3 residues: CASSSNEGYGYTF. DNA for the CDR3: TGTGCCAGCAGTTCAAACGAGGGCTATGGCTACACCTTC.

The rearrangement joins TRBV6-5 to TRBJ2-1, with D perhaps matching TRBD1 (7 bases). The CDR3 length is 14 residues. Germline CDR1 is MNHEY and CDR2 is SVGAGI. The ends were cut back, 8 bases at V and 6 bases at J, with 17 bases in the middle. CDR3 in amino acids: CASSGGIGGNEQFF. The CDR3 DNA sequence: TGTGCCAGCTCAGGGGGGATAGGCGGCAATGAGCAGTTCTTC.